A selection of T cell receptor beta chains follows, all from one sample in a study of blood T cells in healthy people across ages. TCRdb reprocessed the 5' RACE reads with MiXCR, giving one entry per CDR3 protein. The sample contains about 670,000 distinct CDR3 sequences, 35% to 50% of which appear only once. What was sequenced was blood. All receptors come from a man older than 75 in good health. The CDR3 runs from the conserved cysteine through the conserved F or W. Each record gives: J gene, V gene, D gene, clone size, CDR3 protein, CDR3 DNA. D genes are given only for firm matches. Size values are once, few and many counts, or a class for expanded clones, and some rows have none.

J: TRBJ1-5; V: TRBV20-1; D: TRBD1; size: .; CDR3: CSARDGEGQGAYRPQHF; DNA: TGCAGTGCTAGAGACGGAGAGGGGCAGGGGGCCTATCGGCCCCAGCATTTT
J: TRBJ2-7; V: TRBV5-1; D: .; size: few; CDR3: CASSIRDSHSYEQYF; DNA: TGCGCCAGCAGTATAAGGGACTCCCATTCCTACGAGCAGTACTTC
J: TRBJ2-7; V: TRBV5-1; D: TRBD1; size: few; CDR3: CASSLDQGAFYEQYF; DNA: TGCGCCAGCAGCTTGGATCAGGGGGCTTTCTACGAGCAGTACTTC
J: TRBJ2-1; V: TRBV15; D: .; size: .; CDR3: CATNTGLRNNEQFF; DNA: TGTGCCACCAATACCGGACTGAGAAACAATGAGCAGTTCTTC
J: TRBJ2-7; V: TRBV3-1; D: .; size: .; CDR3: CASSQDWDGYEQYF; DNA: TGTGCCAGCAGCCAAGATTGGGACGGCTACGAGCAGTACTTC
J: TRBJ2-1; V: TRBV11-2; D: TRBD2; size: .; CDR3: CASSPRIWTSGIYNEQFF; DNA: TGTGCCAGCAGCCCCCGAATTTGGACTAGCGGGATCTACAATGAGCAGTTCTTC
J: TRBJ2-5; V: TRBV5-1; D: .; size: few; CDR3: CASSLGQREFQETQYF; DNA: TGCGCCAGCAGCTTGGGTCAACGCGAATTCCAAGAGACCCAGTACTTC
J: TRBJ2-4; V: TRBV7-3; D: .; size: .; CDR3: CASSGPDINEQYF; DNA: TGTGCCAGCAGCGGACCGGACATCAATGAGCAGTACTTC
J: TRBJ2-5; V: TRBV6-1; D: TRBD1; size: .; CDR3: CATSGQGNSETQYF; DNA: TGTGCCACTTCGGGACAGGGGAATAGTGAGACCCAGTACTTC
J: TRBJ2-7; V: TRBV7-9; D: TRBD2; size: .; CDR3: CASRVTSGRAYEQYF; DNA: TGTGCCAGCAGGGTAACTAGCGGGAGGGCCTACGAGCAGTACTTC
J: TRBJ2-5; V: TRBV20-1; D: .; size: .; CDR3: CSAERNRGETQYF; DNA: TGCAGTGCTGAGCGGAACCGTGGAGAGACCCAGTACTTC
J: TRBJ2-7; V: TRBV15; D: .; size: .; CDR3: CATSRDKASRIVYEQYF; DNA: TGTGCCACCAGCAGAGATAAGGCCAGCCGAATCGTCTACGAGCAGTACTTC
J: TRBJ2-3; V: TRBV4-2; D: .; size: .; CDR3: CASSLPSPGAGTQYF; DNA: TGTGCCAGCAGCCTCCCCTCCCCGGGGGCTGGTACGCAGTATTTT
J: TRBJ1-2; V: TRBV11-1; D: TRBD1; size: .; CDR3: CASSSGQTIYGYTF; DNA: TGTGCCAGCAGCTCGGGACAGACGATATATGGCTACACCTTC
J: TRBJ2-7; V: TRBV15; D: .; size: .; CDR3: CATNSPRASPYEQYF; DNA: TGTGCCACCAACAGTCCAAGGGCTAGCCCGTACGAGCAGTACTTC
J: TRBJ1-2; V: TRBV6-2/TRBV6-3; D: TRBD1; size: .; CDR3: CASSLATGVGYTF; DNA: TGTGCCAGCAGCCTGGCAACAGGGGTTGGCTACACCTTC
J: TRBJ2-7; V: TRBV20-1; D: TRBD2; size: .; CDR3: CSAAGTSGGNEQYF; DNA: TGCAGTGCAGCGGGGACTAGCGGGGGTAACGAGCAGTACTTC
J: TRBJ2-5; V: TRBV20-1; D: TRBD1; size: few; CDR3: CSARSRDRQYF; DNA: TGCAGTGCTCGAAGTCGGGACAGGCAGTACTTC
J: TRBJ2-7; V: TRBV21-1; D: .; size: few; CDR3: CASRILSSTGTYEQYF; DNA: TGTGCCAGCAGGATACTCAGTTCGACAGGAACTTACGAGCAGTACTTC
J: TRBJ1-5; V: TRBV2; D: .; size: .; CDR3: CASGRNNQPQHF; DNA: TGTGCCAGCGGCCGGAACAATCAGCCCCAGCATTTT
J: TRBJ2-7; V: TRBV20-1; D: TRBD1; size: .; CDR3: CSARSPSREIVGTGERQTQYF; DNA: TGCAGTGCTAGAAGCCCCTCGCGGGAAATTGTGGGGACAGGGGAACGACAGACTCAGTACTTC
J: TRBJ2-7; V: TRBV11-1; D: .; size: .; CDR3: CASSLAERDTTYEQYF; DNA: TGTGCCAGCAGCTTAGCTGAACGGGACACGACCTACGAGCAGTACTTC